The rows below give T cell receptor beta chains drawn from one sample of a study of blood T cell repertoires in COVID-19. TCRdb's table, derived via immunoSEQ multiplex PCR, lists solely in-frame clones and lacks some. The sample includes fewer than 150,000 clones, roughly nine tenths of them seen just once. Sequencing input: peripheral blood. Receptor source: a man in his 70s who had recovered from COVID-19. Each CDR3 is given with its conserved first and last residue. A D gene is named only where the DNA matches it firmly.

d_call j_call v_call cdr3_aa
TRBD2 TRBJ2-1 TRBV19 CASSKTSGSYNEQFF
TRBD1 TRBJ2-2 TRBV10-3 CASRPGQGRDNTGELFF
NA TRBJ2-7 TRBV2 CASRRGAGLSYEQYF
NA TRBJ2-1 TRBV7-3 CASSLNGVRDEQFF
NA TRBJ1-6 TRBV11-1 CASSLEAYSPLHF
TRBD1 TRBJ1-2 TRBV5-5 CASSLGWGTGGDYGYTF
TRBD1 TRBJ2-7 TRBV7-9 CASNKDRESYEQYF
NA TRBJ2-1 TRBV7-2 CASSLFRGNEQFF
NA TRBJ1-2 TRBV19 CASSITLVDGGANYGYTF
NA TRBJ2-5 TRBV18 CASSRDTGVETQYF
TRBD2 TRBJ2-4 TRBV10-3 CAISPSGGAQNIQYF
NA TRBJ1-1 TRBV5-1 CASRFDGEEAFF
NA TRBJ1-5 TRBV28 CASSFGGYNSNQPQHF
TRBD2 TRBJ2-7 TRBV10-3 CAIGLAGGSYEQYF
NA TRBJ1-5 TRBV4-1 CASSQTRRSNQPQHF
NA TRBJ2-7 TRBV24-1 CATSDLGSGDEQYF